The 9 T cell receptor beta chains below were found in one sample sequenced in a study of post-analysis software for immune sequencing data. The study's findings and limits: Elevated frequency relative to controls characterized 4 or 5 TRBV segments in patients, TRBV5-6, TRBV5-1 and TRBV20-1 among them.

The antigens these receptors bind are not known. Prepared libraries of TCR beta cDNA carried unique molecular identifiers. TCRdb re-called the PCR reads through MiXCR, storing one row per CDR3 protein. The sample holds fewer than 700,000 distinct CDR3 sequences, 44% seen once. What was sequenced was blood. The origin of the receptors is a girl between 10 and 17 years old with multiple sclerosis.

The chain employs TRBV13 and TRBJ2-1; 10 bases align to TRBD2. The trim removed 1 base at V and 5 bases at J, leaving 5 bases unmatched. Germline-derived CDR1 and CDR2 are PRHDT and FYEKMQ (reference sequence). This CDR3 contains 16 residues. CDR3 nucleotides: TGTGCCAGCAGCTTAGAGAGGACTAGCGGTAACAATGAGCAGTTCTTC. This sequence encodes CASSLERTSGNNEQFF.

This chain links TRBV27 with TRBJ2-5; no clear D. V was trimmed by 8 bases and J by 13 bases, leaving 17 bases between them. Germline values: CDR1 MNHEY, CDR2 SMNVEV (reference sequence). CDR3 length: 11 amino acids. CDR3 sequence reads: CASGIQPKGYF. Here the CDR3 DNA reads TGTGCCAGCGGAATACAGCCTAAGGGGTACTTC.

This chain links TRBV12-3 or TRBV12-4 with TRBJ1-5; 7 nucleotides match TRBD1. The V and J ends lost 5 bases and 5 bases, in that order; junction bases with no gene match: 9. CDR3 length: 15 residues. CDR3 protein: CASSPTARGYQPQHF. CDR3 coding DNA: TGTGCCAGCAGTCCCACCGCCAGGGGGTATCAGCCCCAGCATTTT.

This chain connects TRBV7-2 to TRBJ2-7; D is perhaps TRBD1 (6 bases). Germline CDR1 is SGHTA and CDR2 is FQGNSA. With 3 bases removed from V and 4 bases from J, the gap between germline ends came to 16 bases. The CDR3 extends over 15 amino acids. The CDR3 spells CASSLAGTRYYEQYF. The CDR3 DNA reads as TGTGCCAGCAGCTTGGCCGGGACAAGGTATTACGAGCAGTACTTC.

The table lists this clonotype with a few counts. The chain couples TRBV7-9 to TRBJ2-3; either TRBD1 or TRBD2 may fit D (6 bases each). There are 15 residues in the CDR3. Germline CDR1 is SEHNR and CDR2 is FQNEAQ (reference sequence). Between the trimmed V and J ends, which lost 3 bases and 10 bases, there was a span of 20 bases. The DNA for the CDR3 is TGTGCCAGCAGCTTCTCTTCGGGGGCGGATCTCGCGCAGTATTTT. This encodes CASSFSSGADLAQYF.

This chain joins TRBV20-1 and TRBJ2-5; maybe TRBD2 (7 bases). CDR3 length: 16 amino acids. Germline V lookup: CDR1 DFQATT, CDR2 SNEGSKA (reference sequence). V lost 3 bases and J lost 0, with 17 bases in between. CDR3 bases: TGCAGTGCTAGGGAGGGGAGGGACATGTACCAAGAGACCCAGTACTTC. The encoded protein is CSAREGRDMYQETQYF.

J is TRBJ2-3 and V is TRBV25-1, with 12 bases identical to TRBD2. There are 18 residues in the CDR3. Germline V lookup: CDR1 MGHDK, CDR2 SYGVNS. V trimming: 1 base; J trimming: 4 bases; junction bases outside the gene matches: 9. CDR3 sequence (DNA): TGTGCCAGCAGTGAATCGTCTAGCGGGAGGGCGAGGGCAGATACGCAGTATTTT. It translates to CASSESSSGRARADTQYF.

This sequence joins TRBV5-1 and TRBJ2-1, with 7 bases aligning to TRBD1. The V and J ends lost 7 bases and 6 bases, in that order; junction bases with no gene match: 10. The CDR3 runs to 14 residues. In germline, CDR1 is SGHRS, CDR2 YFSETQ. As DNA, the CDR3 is TGCGCCAGCCGGCCCCAGGGGGTTTTCAATGAGCAGTTCTTC. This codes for CASRPQGVFNEQFF.

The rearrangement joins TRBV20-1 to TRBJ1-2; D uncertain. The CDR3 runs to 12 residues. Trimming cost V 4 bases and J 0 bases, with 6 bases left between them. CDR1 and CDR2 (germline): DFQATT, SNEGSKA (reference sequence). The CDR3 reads CSATGTNYGYTF. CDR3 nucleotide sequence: TGCAGTGCTACCGGGACTAACTATGGCTACACCTTC.